Here is one TCR beta chain with its context. Antigen specificity is unknown. Germline V CDR1 and CDR2: LGHNA, YNFKEQ. This CDR3 has 16 amino acids. The sample originates from a study of T cells expressing NK-cell markers. The wider study: With respect to HCMV, seven of the eight sequenced donors were seropositive, and one was seronegative.

Findings of the study overall: Dominant NKG2C+ clonotype frequencies of 1.0-7.0% of CD8+ T cells were measured in over five donors.

Beta-chain TCR cDNA was generated via 5'RACE template switching with UMIs. TCRdb reprocessed the 5' RACE reads and keeps a single row for each CDR3 protein, giving no DNA. This table lists roughly 300,000 distinct CDR3 sequences. The rearrangement links TRBV4-2 to TRBJ2-5; checking the TCRdb D call of TRBD1 is not possible without DNA. Sequenced sample: blood T cells: a sorted CD56 or NKG2C T cell subset, CD4+ or CD8+ T cells, or bulk PBMC T cells (not recorded which). The origin of this receptor is a woman between 18 and 69 years old in good health. The CDR3 reads CASSRTAGQIQETQYF.